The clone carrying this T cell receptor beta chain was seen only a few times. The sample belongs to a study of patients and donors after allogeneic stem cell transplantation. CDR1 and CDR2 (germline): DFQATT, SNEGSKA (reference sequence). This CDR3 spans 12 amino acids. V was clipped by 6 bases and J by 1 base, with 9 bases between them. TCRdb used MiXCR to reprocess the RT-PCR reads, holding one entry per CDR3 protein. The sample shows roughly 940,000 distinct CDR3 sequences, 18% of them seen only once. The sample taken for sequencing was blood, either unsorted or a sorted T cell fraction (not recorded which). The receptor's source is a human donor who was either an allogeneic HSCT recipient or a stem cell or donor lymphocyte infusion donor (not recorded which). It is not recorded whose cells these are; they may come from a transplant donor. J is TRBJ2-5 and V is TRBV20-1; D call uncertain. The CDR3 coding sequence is TGCAGTGCCGGACCTACCCAAGAGACCCAGTACTTC. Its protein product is CSAGPTQETQYF.